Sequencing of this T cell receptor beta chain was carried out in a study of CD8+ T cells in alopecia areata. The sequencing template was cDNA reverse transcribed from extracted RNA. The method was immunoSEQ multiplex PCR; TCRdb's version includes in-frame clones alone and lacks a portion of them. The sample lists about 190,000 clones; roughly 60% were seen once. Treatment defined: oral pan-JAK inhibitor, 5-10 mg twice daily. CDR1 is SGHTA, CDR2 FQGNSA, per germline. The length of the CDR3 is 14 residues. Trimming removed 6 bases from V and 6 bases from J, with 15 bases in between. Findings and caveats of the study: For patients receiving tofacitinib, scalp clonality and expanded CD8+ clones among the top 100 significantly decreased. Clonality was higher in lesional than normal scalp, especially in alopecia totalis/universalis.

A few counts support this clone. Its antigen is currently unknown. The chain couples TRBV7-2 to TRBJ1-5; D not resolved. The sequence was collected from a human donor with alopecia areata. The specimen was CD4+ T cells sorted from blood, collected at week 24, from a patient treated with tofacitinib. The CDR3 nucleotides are TGTGCCAGCAGTCGGAACCCTTTTAGTCAGCCCCAGCATTTT. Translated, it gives CASSRNPFSQPQHF.